The rows below give T cell receptor beta chains drawn from one sample of a study of blood T cell repertoires in COVID-19. Clones were read by immunoSEQ multiplex PCR, and TCRdb kept only the in-frame ones, dropping some. This repertoire shows a few hundred thousand clones, around nine tenths found once; its top ten account for about 6%. The specimen was PBMCs or T cells enriched from blood (not recorded which). The receptors come from a woman in her thirties who had recovered from COVID-19. The CDR3 runs from the conserved cysteine through the conserved F or W. A D gene is named only where the DNA matches it firmly. Not all rows give a size; the values are once, few, many and, for expanded clones, a class.

J gene: TRBJ2-3
D gene: NA
clone size: NA
V gene: TRBV30
CDR3 protein: CAWSIPRGTDTQYF
CDR3 DNA: TGTGCCTGGAGTATCCCGCGGGGTACAGATACGCAGTATTTT

J gene: TRBJ1-2
D gene: NA
clone size: NA
V gene: TRBV5-1
CDR3 protein: CASSLGAGTPSYGYTF
CDR3 DNA: TGCGCCAGCAGCTTGGGGGCCGGGACACCCTCCTATGGCTACACCTTC

J gene: TRBJ1-2
D gene: TRBD1
clone size: NA
V gene: TRBV9
CDR3 protein: CASSAKLTGDFYGYTF
CDR3 DNA: TGTGCCAGCAGCGCCAAGTTGACAGGGGATTTTTATGGCTACACCTTC

J gene: TRBJ1-2
D gene: NA
clone size: NA
V gene: TRBV19
CDR3 protein: CASSTWTRSNYGYTF
CDR3 DNA: TGTGCCAGTAGTACCTGGACAAGATCTAACTATGGCTACACCTTC

J gene: TRBJ2-7
D gene: NA
clone size: NA
V gene: TRBV5-1
CDR3 protein: CASRGEISYEQYF
CDR3 DNA: TGCGCCAGCAGAGGAGAGATTTCCTACGAGCAGTACTTC

J gene: TRBJ1-2
D gene: NA
clone size: NA
V gene: TRBV6-5
CDR3 protein: CASSYGEHYGYTF
CDR3 DNA: TGTGCCAGCAGTTATGGGGAGCACTATGGCTACACCTTC

J gene: TRBJ1-5
D gene: NA
clone size: NA
V gene: TRBV6-2/TRBV6-3
CDR3 protein: CASSYAGAGAVGNQPQHF
CDR3 DNA: TGTGCCAGCAGTTACGCGGGGGCTGGCGCGGTGGGCAATCAGCCCCAGCATTTT

J gene: TRBJ1-6
D gene: TRBD1
clone size: NA
V gene: TRBV7-2
CDR3 protein: CASSLDRTLSYNSPLHF
CDR3 DNA: TGTGCCAGCAGCCTGGACAGGACCCTCTCCTATAATTCACCCCTCCACTTT

J gene: TRBJ2-7
D gene: NA
clone size: NA
V gene: TRBV4-1
CDR3 protein: CASSQDSGLRSYEQYF
CDR3 DNA: TGCGCCAGCAGCCAAGATTCGGGACTGCGAAGCTACGAGCAGTACTTC

J gene: TRBJ2-7
D gene: NA
clone size: NA
V gene: TRBV5-1
CDR3 protein: CASSLISGQNYEQYF
CDR3 DNA: TGCGCCAGCAGCTTAATCTCCGGACAGAACTACGAGCAGTACTTC

J gene: TRBJ1-2
D gene: NA
clone size: NA
V gene: TRBV14
CDR3 protein: CASSQRLTDYGYTF
CDR3 DNA: TGTGCCAGCAGCCAAAGGTTAACAGACTATGGCTACACCTTC

J gene: TRBJ1-1
D gene: NA
clone size: NA
V gene: TRBV12-3/TRBV12-4
CDR3 protein: CASKQGFTEAFF
CDR3 DNA: TGTGCCAGCAAGCAGGGGTTCACTGAAGCTTTCTTT

J gene: TRBJ2-3
D gene: TRBD1
clone size: NA
V gene: TRBV6-5
CDR3 protein: CASSYTGAGTDTQYF
CDR3 DNA: TGTGCCAGCAGTTATACAGGGGCCGGCACAGATACGCAGTATTTT

J gene: TRBJ2-3
D gene: TRBD1
clone size: NA
V gene: TRBV7-8
CDR3 protein: CASSLVGQHTDTQYF
CDR3 DNA: TGTGCCAGCAGCTTAGTGGGACAGCACACAGATACGCAGTATTTT

J gene: TRBJ1-2
D gene: NA
clone size: NA
V gene: TRBV4-1
CDR3 protein: CASSQLTGNYGYTF
CDR3 DNA: TGCGCCAGCAGCCAACTTACAGGGAACTATGGCTACACCTTC

J gene: TRBJ2-5
D gene: TRBD1
clone size: NA
V gene: TRBV18
CDR3 protein: CASSPRTGETQYF
CDR3 DNA: TGTGCCAGCTCACCACGGACAGGGGAGACCCAGTACTTC

J gene: TRBJ2-7
D gene: TRBD1
clone size: NA
V gene: TRBV2
CDR3 protein: CASSEGQVISYEQYF
CDR3 DNA: TGTGCCAGCAGTGAGGGACAGGTGATCTCCTACGAGCAGTACTTC

J gene: TRBJ1-2
D gene: NA
clone size: NA
V gene: TRBV19
CDR3 protein: CASSPGGALGYTF
CDR3 DNA: TGTGCCAGTAGCCCCGGGGGGGCGCTTGGCTACACCTTC

J gene: TRBJ1-1
D gene: NA
clone size: NA
V gene: TRBV4-2
CDR3 protein: CASSHSSRLSTEAFF
CDR3 DNA: TGTGCCAGCAGCCACTCCTCTAGACTGAGCACTGAAGCTTTCTTT

J gene: TRBJ1-1
D gene: TRBD1
clone size: NA
V gene: TRBV7-3
CDR3 protein: CASSLGPGGTEAFF
CDR3 DNA: TGTGCCAGCAGCTTAGGGCCAGGGGGGACTGAAGCTTTCTTT

J gene: TRBJ1-3
D gene: TRBD1
clone size: NA
V gene: TRBV30
CDR3 protein: CAWSSLRGPGNTIYF
CDR3 DNA: TGTGCCTGGAGCTCCCTCAGGGGGCCAGGAAACACCATATATTTT

J gene: TRBJ2-3
D gene: NA
clone size: NA
V gene: TRBV27
CDR3 protein: CASSLQILGVETQYF
CDR3 DNA: TGTGCCAGCAGTTTACAGATTCTGGGCGTTGAGACGCAGTATTTT

J gene: TRBJ1-5
D gene: NA
clone size: NA
V gene: TRBV4-2
CDR3 protein: CASSLGLPSGNQPQHF
CDR3 DNA: TGTGCCAGCAGCCTCGGACTACCTTCGGGCAATCAGCCCCAGCATTTT

J gene: TRBJ1-1
D gene: NA
clone size: NA
V gene: TRBV18
CDR3 protein: CASSPWAGMNTEAFF
CDR3 DNA: TGTGCCAGCTCACCATGGGCCGGGATGAACACTGAAGCTTTCTTT

J gene: TRBJ1-2
D gene: NA
clone size: NA
V gene: TRBV30
CDR3 protein: CAWSMTGGDYGYTF
CDR3 DNA: TGTGCCTGGAGTATGACGGGAGGGGACTATGGCTACACCTTC

J gene: TRBJ1-5
D gene: NA
clone size: once
V gene: TRBV5-5
CDR3 protein: CASSPTGSGGGQPQHF
CDR3 DNA: TGTGCCAGCAGCCCCACCGGGTCAGGAGGCGGTCAGCCCCAGCATTTT

J gene: TRBJ2-1
D gene: NA
clone size: few
V gene: TRBV19
CDR3 protein: CASSIVAGFYNEQFF
CDR3 DNA: TGTGCCAGTAGTATAGTGGCAGGATTCTACAATGAGCAGTTCTTC